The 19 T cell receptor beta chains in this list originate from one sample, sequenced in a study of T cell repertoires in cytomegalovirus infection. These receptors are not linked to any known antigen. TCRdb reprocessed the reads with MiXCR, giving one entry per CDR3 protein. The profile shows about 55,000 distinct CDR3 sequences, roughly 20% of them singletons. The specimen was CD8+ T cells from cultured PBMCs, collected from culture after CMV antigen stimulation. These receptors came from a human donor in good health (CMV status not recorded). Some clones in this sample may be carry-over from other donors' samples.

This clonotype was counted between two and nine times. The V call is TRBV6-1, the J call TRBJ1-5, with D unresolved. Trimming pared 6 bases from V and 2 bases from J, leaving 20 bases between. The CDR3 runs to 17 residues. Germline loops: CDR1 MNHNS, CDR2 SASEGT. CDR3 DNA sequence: TGTGCCAGCAGGAGTACAACCGGGATGGTTGGCAATCAGCCCCAGCATTTT. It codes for CASRSTTGMVGNQPQHF.

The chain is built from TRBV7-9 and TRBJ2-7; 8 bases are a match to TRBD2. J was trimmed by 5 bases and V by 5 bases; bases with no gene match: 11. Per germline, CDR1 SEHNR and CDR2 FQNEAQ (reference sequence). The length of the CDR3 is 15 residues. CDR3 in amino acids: CASSLTSGSSHEQYF. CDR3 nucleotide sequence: TGTGCCAGCAGCCTCACCAGCGGGAGCAGTCACGAGCAGTACTTC.

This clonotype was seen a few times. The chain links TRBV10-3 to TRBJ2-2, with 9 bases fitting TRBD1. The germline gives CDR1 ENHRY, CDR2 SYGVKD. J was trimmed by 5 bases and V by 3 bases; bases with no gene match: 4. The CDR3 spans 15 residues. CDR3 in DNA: TGTGCCATCAGTGACCGGGACAGGGCGACCGGGGAGCTGTTTTTT. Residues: CAISDRDRATGELFF.

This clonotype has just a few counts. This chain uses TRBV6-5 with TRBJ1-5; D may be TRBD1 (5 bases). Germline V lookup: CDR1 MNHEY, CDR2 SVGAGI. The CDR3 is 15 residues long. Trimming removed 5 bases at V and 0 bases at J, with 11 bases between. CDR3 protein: CASSPQGNSNQPQHF. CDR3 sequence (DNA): TGTGCCAGCAGTCCTCAGGGTAATAGCAATCAGCCCCAGCATTTT.

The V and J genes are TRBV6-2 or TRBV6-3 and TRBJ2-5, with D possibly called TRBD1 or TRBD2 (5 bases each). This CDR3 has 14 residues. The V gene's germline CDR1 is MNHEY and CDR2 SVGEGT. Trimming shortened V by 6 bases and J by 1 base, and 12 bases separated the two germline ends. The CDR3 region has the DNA TGTGCCAGCAGCCAACGGGGCGTCCAAGAGACCCAGTACTTC. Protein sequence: CASSQRGVQETQYF.

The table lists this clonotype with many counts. CDR3 residues: CASSLSTGAYGYTF. The CDR3 DNA is TGTGCCAGCAGTTTATCCACGGGTGCCTATGGCTACACCTTC. The gene calls are TRBV27 and TRBJ1-2; no clear D. The germline V gene has CDR1 MNHEY and CDR2 SMNVEV (reference sequence). The CDR3 totals 14 residues. V dropped 0 bases and J dropped 4 bases, with 9 bases sitting between them.

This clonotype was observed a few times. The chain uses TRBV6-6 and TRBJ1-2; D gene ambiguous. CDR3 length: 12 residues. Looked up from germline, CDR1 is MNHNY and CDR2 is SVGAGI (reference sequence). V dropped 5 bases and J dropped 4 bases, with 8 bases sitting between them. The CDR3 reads CASSGLIYGYTF. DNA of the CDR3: TGTGCCAGCAGTGGCCTTATCTATGGCTACACCTTC.

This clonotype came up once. The CDR3 DNA reads as TGTGCCAGCAGTTACGGGCCGGATTTGAACACTGAAGCTTTCTTT. It specifies CASSYGPDLNTEAFF. The chain uses TRBV6-2 or TRBV6-3 and TRBJ1-1, with no clear D. The CDR3 totals 15 residues. Germline V gene lookup returns CDR1 MNHEY and CDR2 SVGEGT. Trimming removed 2 bases at V and 0 bases at J, with 10 bases between.

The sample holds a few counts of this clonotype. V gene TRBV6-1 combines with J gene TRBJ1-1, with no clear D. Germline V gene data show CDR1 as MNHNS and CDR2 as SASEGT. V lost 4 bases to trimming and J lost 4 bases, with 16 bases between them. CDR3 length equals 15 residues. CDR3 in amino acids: CASSVHQSGSTEAFF. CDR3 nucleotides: TGTGCCAGCAGTGTACATCAGAGTGGGAGCACTGAAGCTTTCTTT.

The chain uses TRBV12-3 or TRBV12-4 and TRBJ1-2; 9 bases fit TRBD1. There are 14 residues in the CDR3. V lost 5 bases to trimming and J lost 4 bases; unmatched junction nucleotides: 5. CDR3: CASSTGQGLYGYTF. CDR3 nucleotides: TGTGCCAGCAGTACAGGACAGGGGCTCTATGGCTACACCTTC.

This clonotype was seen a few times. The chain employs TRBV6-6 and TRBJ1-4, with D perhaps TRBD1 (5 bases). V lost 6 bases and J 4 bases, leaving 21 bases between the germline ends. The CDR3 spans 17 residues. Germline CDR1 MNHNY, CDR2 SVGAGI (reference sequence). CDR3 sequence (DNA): TGTGCCAGCAGGGCCCTCGAAAAACAGGTTCTTAATGAAAAACTGTTTTTT. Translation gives CASRALEKQVLNEKLFF.

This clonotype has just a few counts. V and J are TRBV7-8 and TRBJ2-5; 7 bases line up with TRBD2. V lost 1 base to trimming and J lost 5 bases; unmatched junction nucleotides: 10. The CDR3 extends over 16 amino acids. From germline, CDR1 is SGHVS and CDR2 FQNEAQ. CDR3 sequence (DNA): TGTGCCAGCAGCTTAGTTCTGATGGGAGGGTCGGAGACCCAGTACTTC. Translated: CASSLVLMGGSETQYF.

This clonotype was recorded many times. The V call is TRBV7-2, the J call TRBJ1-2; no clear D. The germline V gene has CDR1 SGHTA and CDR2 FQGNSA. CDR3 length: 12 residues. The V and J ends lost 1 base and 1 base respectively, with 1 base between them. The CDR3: CASSLDNYGYTF. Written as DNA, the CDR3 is TGTGCCAGCAGCTTAGATAACTATGGCTACACCTTC.

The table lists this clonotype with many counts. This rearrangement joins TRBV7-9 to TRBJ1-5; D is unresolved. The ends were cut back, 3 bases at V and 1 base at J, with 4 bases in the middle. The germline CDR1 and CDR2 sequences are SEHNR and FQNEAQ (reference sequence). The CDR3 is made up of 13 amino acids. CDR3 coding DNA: TGTGCCAGCAGCTTCTACAGCAATCAGCCCCAGCATTTT. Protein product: CASSFYSNQPQHF.

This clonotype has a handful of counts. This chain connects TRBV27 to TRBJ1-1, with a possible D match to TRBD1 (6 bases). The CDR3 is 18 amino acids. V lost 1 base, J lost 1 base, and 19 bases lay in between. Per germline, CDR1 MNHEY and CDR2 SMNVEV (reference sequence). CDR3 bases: TGTGCCAGCAGTTTATTCCCCCCAACAGGGCTGAGGAACACTGAAGCTTTCTTT. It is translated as CASSLFPPTGLRNTEAFF.

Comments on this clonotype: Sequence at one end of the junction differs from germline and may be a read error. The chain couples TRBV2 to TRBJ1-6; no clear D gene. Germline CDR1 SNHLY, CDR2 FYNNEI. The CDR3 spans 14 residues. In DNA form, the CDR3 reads TGTGCAAGCAGTGGAGACACACCGAATTCACCCCTCCACTTT. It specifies CASSGDTPNSPLHF.

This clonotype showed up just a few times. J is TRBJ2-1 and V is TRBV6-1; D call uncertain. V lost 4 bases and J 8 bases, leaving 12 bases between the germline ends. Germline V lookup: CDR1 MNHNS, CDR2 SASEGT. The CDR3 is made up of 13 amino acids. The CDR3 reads CASSGRVFDEQFF. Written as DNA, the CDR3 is TGTGCCAGCAGTGGCCGGGTTTTTGATGAGCAGTTCTTC.

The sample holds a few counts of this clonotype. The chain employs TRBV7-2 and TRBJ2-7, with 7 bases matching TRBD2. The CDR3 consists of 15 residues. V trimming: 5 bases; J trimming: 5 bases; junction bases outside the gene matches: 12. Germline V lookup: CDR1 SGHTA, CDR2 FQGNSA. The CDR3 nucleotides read TGTGCCAGCAGCGAACTCCCGCGGGGGAGGGACGAGCAGTACTTC. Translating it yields CASSELPRGRDEQYF.

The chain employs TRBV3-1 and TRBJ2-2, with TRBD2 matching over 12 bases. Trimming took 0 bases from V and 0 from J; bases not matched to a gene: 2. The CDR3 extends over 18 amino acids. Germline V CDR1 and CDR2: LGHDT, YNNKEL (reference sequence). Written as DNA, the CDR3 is TGTGCCAGCAGCCAAGATTGGACTAGCGGGACGAACACCGGGGAGCTGTTTTTT. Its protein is CASSQDWTSGTNTGELFF.